A single sample gave rise to the 15 T cell receptor beta chains below, sequenced in a study of blood T cells in healthy people across ages. The use of a sample-barcoded 5' primer and a J-beta primer mix characterized a second PCR of about 7 to 12 cycles. TCRdb reanalysed the 5' RACE reads using MiXCR and keeps one entry per CDR3 protein. The sample has 850,000 to 1,300,000 distinct CDR3 sequences, under 45% seen once. The sequenced sample was blood. The receptors derive from a woman aged 60-75 years in good health.

In this sample, this clonotype turned up a few times. The rearrangement joins TRBV7-2 to TRBJ2-4; TRBD2 agrees at 14 bases. CDR3 length equals 19 residues. V shed 1 base and J 2 bases; nucleotides not matched to a gene: 7. CDR1 SGHTA and CDR2 FQGNSA come from the germline V gene. The CDR3: CASSLVLGLAGGPKNIQYF. DNA of the CDR3: TGTGCCAGCAGCTTAGTTCTTGGACTAGCGGGAGGACCCAAAAACATTCAGTACTTC.

The V gene is TRBV27, the J gene TRBJ2-1, with D possibly being TRBD2 (5 bases). The germline CDR1 and CDR2 sequences are MNHEY and SMNVEV (reference sequence). Trimming cost V 7 bases and J 8 bases, with 15 bases left between them. The CDR3 has 13 amino acids. The CDR3 region is CASNGGALHEQFF. CDR3 DNA: TGTGCCAGCAATGGAGGAGCCCTCCATGAGCAGTTCTTC.

This clonotype was recorded a few times. This chain links TRBV25-1 with TRBJ2-5; possible D gene TRBD1, 6 bases. Per the germline V gene, CDR1 is MGHDK and CDR2 is SYGVNS. Trimming removed 3 bases from V and 1 base from J, with 9 bases in between. The CDR3 covers 14 residues. The CDR3 region is CASSEKDSQETQYF. The DNA of the CDR3 is TGTGCCAGCAGTGAGAAGGACAGCCAAGAGACCCAGTACTTC.

This clonotype showed up just a few times. The V gene is TRBV30, the J gene TRBJ2-7; 7 bases fit TRBD1. The CDR3 extends over 16 amino acids. The germline CDR1 and CDR2 sequences are GTSNPN and SVGIG (reference sequence). J lost 5 bases, V lost 1 base, and 14 bases had no gene match. The CDR3 sequence: CAWSGADRAMGDEQYF. The CDR3 DNA reads TGTGCCTGGAGTGGGGCTGACAGGGCGATGGGGGACGAGCAGTACTTC. Complete variable domain (other parts from reference TRBV30 and TRBJ2-7): SQTIHQWPATLVQPVGSPLSLECTVEGTSNPNLYWYRQAAGRGLQLLFYSVGIGQISSEVPQNLSASRPQDRQFILSSKKLLLSDSGFYLCAWSGADRAMGDEQYFGPGTRLTVT.

The V and J genes are TRBV13 and TRBJ2-1; D is undetermined. The germline V gene has CDR1 PRHDT and CDR2 FYEKMQ (reference sequence). CDR3 length: 12 amino acids. Trimming cost V 1 base and J 14 bases, with 12 bases left between them. The CDR3, as DNA: TGTGCCAGCAGCTTAGACCCCACAGTCAAGTTCTTC. This encodes CASSLDPTVKFF.

This clonotype was detected only a few times. This chain connects TRBV20-1 to TRBJ2-7; a weak D match, TRBD1 (6 bases). The CDR3 is made up of 13 amino acids. Germline CDR1 DFQATT, CDR2 SNEGSKA (reference sequence). For the CDR3, the DNA is TGCACCGCTAGGACAGCGAACTCCTACGAGCAGTACTTC. Its translation is CTARTANSYEQYF.

The V gene is TRBV2, the J gene TRBJ1-2; D may be TRBD1 (6 bases). Trimming left V 1 base short and J 2 bases short, with 11 bases between. This CDR3 spans 15 amino acids. CDR1 and CDR2 from the germline V gene are SNHLY and FYNNEI. CDR3 in DNA: TGTGCCAGCAGTGAAGTCTACAGGGTGAACTATGGCTACACCTTC. The encoded protein is CASSEVYRVNYGYTF.

The rearrangement uses TRBV25-1 and TRBJ2-5; tentatively, D is TRBD2 (6 bases). V lost 3 bases, J lost 1 base, and 9 bases lay in between. The CDR3 extends over 14 amino acids. Per the germline V gene, CDR1 is MGHDK and CDR2 is SYGVNS. CDR3 sequence: CASSDYGGQETQYF. For the CDR3, the DNA is TGTGCCAGCAGTGACTACGGGGGCCAAGAGACCCAGTACTTC.

The chain carries TRBV20-1 and TRBJ1-4; 8 bases fit TRBD1. The CDR3 extends over 13 amino acids. Germline V gives CDR1 DFQATT, CDR2 SNEGSKA (reference sequence). V dropped 4 bases and J dropped 4; count of bases not matched to a gene: 2. The CDR3 is CSAMGQVNEKLFF. The CDR3 nucleotides read TGCAGTGCTATGGGACAGGTTAATGAAAAACTGTTTTTT.

V gene TRBV25-1 combines with J gene TRBJ1-2; the D gene is possibly TRBD1 (5 bases). Trimming cost V 3 bases and J 3 bases, with 11 bases left between them. The length of the CDR3 is 14 residues. CDR1 and CDR2 from the germline V gene are MGHDK and SYGVNS. In nucleotides, the CDR3 is TGTGCCAGCAGTGACCCCAGCAGGGACTATGGCTACACCTTC. Residues: CASSDPSRDYGYTF.

V is TRBV12-3 or TRBV12-4 and J is TRBJ1-2; TRBD1 matches at 9 bases. The CDR3 is made up of 17 amino acids. V was pared by 6 bases and J by 3 bases, with 14 bases of the junction left unmatched. Here the CDR3 DNA reads TGTGCCAGCAGCAGGTCCCGGGACAGGGTGTGGCACTATGGCTACACCTTC. Its translation: CASSRSRDRVWHYGYTF.

This clonotype has more than one count but fewer than ten. This sequence joins TRBV20-1 and TRBJ2-1, with D perhaps TRBD1 (5 bases). V was trimmed by 5 bases and J by 6 bases, leaving 14 bases between them. In germline, CDR1 is DFQATT, CDR2 SNEGSKA (reference sequence). The length of the CDR3 is 13 residues. The CDR3 coding sequence is TGCAGTGCTCCCGACAGAACACTCAATGAGCAGTTCTTC. Translated: CSAPDRTLNEQFF.

The chain is built from TRBV2 and TRBJ1-6; TRBD1 agrees at 9 bases. The CDR3 length is 14 residues. J gave up 10 bases and V 6 bases, and 7 bases lay outside the gene matches. Germline CDR1 reads SNHLY; CDR2 reads FYNNEI. The CDR3 coding sequence is TGTGCCAGCAGGTCACAGGGGGCTGGATCACCCCTCCACTTT. Amino acids: CASRSQGAGSPLHF.

The gene calls are TRBV7-9 and TRBJ2-7, with TRBD1 identical over 7 bases. This CDR3 has 16 amino acids. The V gene's germline CDR1 is SEHNR and CDR2 FQNEAQ (reference sequence). V lost 0 bases and J lost 2; bases outside the gene matches: 7. CDR3 sequence reads: CASSLARRGQAYEQYF. Written as DNA, the CDR3 is TGTGCCAGCAGCTTAGCAAGGAGAGGACAGGCCTACGAGCAGTACTTC.

This clonotype has only a few counts. V usage is TRBV12-5 and J usage is TRBJ2-1; D gene ambiguous. The ends were cut back, 3 bases at V and 8 bases at J, with 5 bases in the middle. Germline CDR1 LGHNT, CDR2 FRNRAP. This CDR3 spans 11 amino acids. This chain's CDR3 is CASGLLYEQFF. Written as DNA, the CDR3 is TGTGCTAGTGGTTTACTTTATGAGCAGTTCTTC.